Shown below are 27 T cell receptor beta chains from a single sample sequenced in a study of shared clonotypes between healthy human individuals. Libraries were prepared by immunoSEQ multiplex PCR; TCRdb keeps only in-frame clonotypes and omits some of them. The sample consists of 2 million to 2.5 million clones, over 85% of them appearing once. Input material: naive CD4+ T cells from PBMCs. Subset in this sample: CD45RA+ positively selected. Receptor source: a man aged 18 to 29 in good health. Some clones in this sample may be carry-over from other donors' samples.

The chain combines TRBV27 with TRBJ1-2, with 8 bases identical to TRBD1. Trimming cost V 4 bases and J 3 bases; bases outside gene matches: 4. The CDR3 consists of 14 residues. The germline CDR1 and CDR2 sequences are MNHEY and SMNVEV (reference sequence). CDR3 protein: CASSSDRADYGYTF. The DNA for the CDR3 is TGTGCCAGCAGTTCGGACAGGGCTGACTATGGCTACACCTTC.

The genes are TRBV29-1 and TRBJ1-2, with D unclear. Germline values: CDR1 SQVTM, CDR2 ANQGSEA. Trimming pared 3 bases from V and 2 bases from J, leaving 7 bases between. The CDR3 contains 12 residues. The CDR3 sequence: CSVEGNNYGYTF. The CDR3 nucleotides read TGCAGCGTTGAGGGCAACAACTATGGCTACACCTTC.

The rearrangement links TRBV7-9 to TRBJ2-1; 9 bases map to TRBD1. Trimming cost V 6 bases and J 5 bases; bases outside gene matches: 8. This CDR3 is built from 15 residues. CDR1 is SEHNR and CDR2 is FQNEAQ in the germline V gene (reference sequence). CDR3 bases: TGTGCCAGCAGGGGATGGACAGGGGTAAACAATGAGCAGTTCTTC. It specifies CASRGWTGVNNEQFF.

This clone was seen only once. The V and J genes are TRBV28 and TRBJ1-3; D perhaps matches TRBD1 (6 bases). The CDR3 is 16 residues long. The V end was cut by 7 bases, the J end by 0 bases, with 16 bases between. The germline gives CDR1 MDHEN, CDR2 SYDVKM. CDR3 sequence (DNA): TGTGCCAGCAAAGATTGGACAGCTTTCTCTGGAAACACCATATATTTT. Its translation: CASKDWTAFSGNTIYF.

The chain employs TRBV5-1 and TRBJ2-7; D gene unclear. Trimming cost V 4 bases and J 3 bases, with 11 bases left between them. This CDR3 spans 13 amino acids. CDR1 SGHRS and CDR2 YFSETQ come from the germline V gene. CDR3: CASSGANNYEQYF. CDR3 in DNA: TGCGCCAGCAGCGGAGCGAATAACTACGAGCAGTACTTC.

The CDR3 reads CATSSPGGGVRETQYF. CDR3 DNA: TGTGCCACCAGCAGCCCGGGGGGGGGAGTTAGAGAGACCCAGTACTTC. The V gene is TRBV15, the J gene TRBJ2-5, with 8 nucleotides matching TRBD2. CDR1 is LNHNV, CDR2 YYDKDF, per germline (reference sequence). V trimming: 3 bases; J trimming: 4 bases; junction bases outside the gene matches: 10. The CDR3 has 16 residues.

This CDR3 is CASSEASGTVSQPQHF. The DNA for the CDR3 is TGTGCCAGCAGTGAAGCGTCCGGGACAGTCTCTCAGCCCCAGCATTTT. V and J are TRBV6-1 and TRBJ1-5, with 7 bases identical to TRBD1. This CDR3 has 16 amino acids. Germline V lookup: CDR1 MNHNS, CDR2 SASEGT. V was pared by 0 bases and J by 6 bases, with 8 bases of the junction left unmatched.

The chain carries TRBV6-5 and TRBJ2-2; 9 bases are shared with TRBD1. Trimming removed 5 bases from V and 7 bases from J; junction bases left unmatched: 5. The CDR3 extends over 14 amino acids. Germline loops: CDR1 MNHEY, CDR2 SVGAGI. The CDR3 loop reads CASSGDRVNGELFF. The CDR3 DNA is TGTGCCAGCAGTGGGGACAGGGTCAACGGGGAGCTGTTTTTT.

A note on this clone: Germline is not matched at one junction end, which may reflect a read error. The rearrangement uses TRBV6-5 and TRBJ2-5; TRBD2 matches at 11 bases. Germline-derived CDR1 and CDR2 are MNHEY and SVGAGI. The CDR3 loop spans 12 amino acids. CDR3 sequence: CASSYTSGRGDF. The CDR3 coding sequence is TGTGCCAGCAGTTACACTAGCGGGAGAGGAGACTTC.

The V call is TRBV7-9, the J call TRBJ1-2; D remains unclear. The CDR3 has 14 residues. V gave up 3 bases and J gave up 1 base, with 9 bases separating them. CDR1 and CDR2 from the germline V gene are SEHNR and FQNEAQ (reference sequence). The chain's CDR3 is CASSFGRYNYGYTF. The CDR3 DNA follows: TGTGCCAGCAGCTTCGGACGGTATAACTATGGCTACACCTTC.

This chain joins TRBV5-6 and TRBJ2-1; D unresolved. In germline, CDR1 is SGHDT, CDR2 YYEEEE. The CDR3 totals 11 residues. V was clipped by 2 bases and J by 8 bases, with 5 bases between them. The CDR3 loop is CASSLIYEQFF. The CDR3 coding sequence is TGTGCCAGCAGCTTAATATATGAGCAGTTCTTC.

The V call is TRBV28, the J call TRBJ1-2; D unclear. Germline CDR1 reads MDHEN; CDR2 reads SYDVKM. Between the trimmed V and J ends, which lost 4 bases and 6 bases, there was a span of 18 bases. CDR3 length: 15 residues. The CDR3 DNA reads as TGTGCCAGCAGTTCCTCGGAACTCATCGGCCATGGCTACACCTTC. This encodes CASSSSELIGHGYTF.

This clone has only a few counts. The sample holds other DNA sequences that translate to the same CDR3. The chain recombines TRBV5-1 with TRBJ1-1; D might be TRBD1 (6 bases). V was pared by 4 bases and J by 4 bases, with 11 bases between. There are 13 residues in the CDR3. Germline CDR1 and CDR2: SGHRS and YFSETQ. The CDR3 sequence: CASSVTGGTEAFF. The CDR3 DNA follows: TGCGCCAGCAGCGTGACAGGAGGCACTGAAGCTTTCTTT.

The V call is TRBV2, the J call TRBJ2-3, with D perhaps matching TRBD2 (5 bases). The CDR3 spans 12 residues. The germline CDR1 and CDR2 sequences are SNHLY and FYNNEI. Trimming removed 6 bases from V and 6 bases from J, with 10 bases in between. CDR3: CASSQEADTQYF. As DNA, the CDR3 is TGTGCCAGCAGCCAGGAGGCTGATACGCAGTATTTT. Complete variable domain (other parts from reference TRBV2 and TRBJ2-3): EPEVTQTPSHQVTQMGQEVILRCVPISNHLYFYWYRQILGQKVEFLVSFYNNEISEKSEIFDDQFSVERPDGSNFTLKIRSTKLEDSAMYFCASSQEADTQYFGPGTRLTVL.

In DNA form, the CDR3 reads TGTGCCAGCAGTTACTCGACGACTAGCGGGCCTGGGGCCCAGTACTTC. Residues: CASSYSTTSGPGAQYF. The V gene is TRBV6-5, the J gene TRBJ2-5; 10 nucleotides align to TRBD2. V lost 0 bases to trimming and J lost 9 bases; unmatched junction nucleotides: 10. The CDR3 loop spans 16 amino acids. The germline V gene encodes CDR1 MNHEY and CDR2 SVGAGI.

The chain joins TRBV11-1 to TRBJ2-7, with 10 bases that match TRBD2. The CDR3 runs to 15 residues. Germline assignment: CDR1 SGHAT and CDR2 FQDESV (reference sequence). J lost 6 bases, V lost 1 base, and 6 bases had no gene match. As DNA, the CDR3 is TGTGCCAGCAGCTTAGGGCCTAGCGGGAGTGGCGAGCAGTACTTC. It codes for CASSLGPSGSGEQYF.

As DNA, the CDR3 is TGTGCCAGCAGCTTAAGAGGGGCGGGGAATGAGCAGTTCTTC. Amino acid sequence: CASSLRGAGNEQFF. The chain has TRBV7-3 and TRBJ2-1, with D perhaps matching TRBD2 (6 bases). Germline values: CDR1 SGHTA, CDR2 FQGTGA. The CDR3 totals 14 residues. With 1 base removed from V and 7 bases from J, the gap between germline ends came to 11 bases.

The rearrangement links TRBV7-7 to TRBJ2-5; TRBD1 aligns across 8 bases. Per the germline V gene, CDR1 is SSHAT and CDR2 is FNYEAQ (reference sequence). The CDR3 runs 16 residues. V was pared by 1 base and J by 5 bases, with 9 bases of the junction left unmatched. This CDR3 reads CASSLGSRGRAETQYF. In nucleotides, the CDR3 is TGTGCCAGCAGCTTAGGCTCCAGGGGGCGTGCGGAGACCCAGTACTTC. Full variable domain (missing parts from reference TRBV7-7 and TRBJ2-5): GAGVSQSPRYKVTKRGQDVTLRCDPISSHATLYWYQQALGQGPEFLTYFNYEAQPDKSGLPSDRFSAERPEGSISTLTIQRTEQRDSAMYRCASSLGSRGRAETQYFGPGTRLLVL.

J is TRBJ1-4 and V is TRBV15, with D tentatively TRBD1 (5 bases). This CDR3 is 16 amino acids long. Trimming removed 4 bases at V and 0 bases at J, with 12 bases between. From germline, CDR1 is LNHNV and CDR2 YYDKDF (reference sequence). The CDR3 nucleotides are TGTGCCACCAGCAAGGGGAACTCGCCAACTAATGAAAAACTGTTTTTT. Amino acids: CATSKGNSPTNEKLFF.

This chain uses TRBV7-2 with TRBJ2-1; 9 bases are shared with TRBD1. Losses at the gene ends were 6 bases for V and 5 bases for J; bases not matched to a gene: 2. CDR3 size: 13 residues. Germline CDR1 SGHTA, CDR2 FQGNSA. The CDR3: CASRWTGDNEQFF. CDR3 sequence (DNA): TGTGCCAGCAGATGGACAGGGGACAATGAGCAGTTCTTC. The variable domain in full, completed from reference TRBV7-2 and TRBJ2-1, reads GAGVSQSPSNKVTEKGKDVELRCDPISGHTALYWYRQSLGQGLEFLIYFQGNSAPDKSGLPSDRFSAERTGGSVSTLTIQRTQQEDSAVYLCASRWTGDNEQFFGPGTRLTVL.

V gene TRBV27 combines with J gene TRBJ1-5; D is possibly TRBD1 (6 bases). The germline V gene encodes CDR1 MNHEY and CDR2 SMNVEV (reference sequence). This CDR3 contains 14 residues. V lost 2 bases, J lost 8 bases, and 13 bases lay in between. CDR3 bases: TGTGCCAGCAGTTTAGGGGGGGCTAGGGAGCCCCAGCATTTT. It codes for CASSLGGAREPQHF.

This rearrangement joins TRBV19 to TRBJ1-2; D unresolved. Germline V lookup: CDR1 LNHDA, CDR2 SQIVND (reference sequence). Deletions cut 7 bases from V and 8 bases from J, with 17 bases between. CDR3 length: 13 residues. CDR3 DNA sequence: TGTGCCAGTACCACCCCCCAAGGAAGAGGCTACACCTTC. Its translation: CASTTPQGRGYTF.

The chain carries TRBV28 and TRBJ1-1; D not certain. The germline V gene encodes CDR1 MDHEN and CDR2 SYDVKM. CDR3 length: 13 residues. V lost 3 bases and J 3 bases, leaving 8 bases between the germline ends. The CDR3 coding sequence is TGTGCCAGCAGTTTTGTCACGGACACTGAAGCTTTCTTT. The encoded protein is CASSFVTDTEAFF. The variable domain in full, with the rest retrieved from reference TRBV28 and TRBJ1-1, is DVKVTQSSRYLVKRTGEKVFLECVQDMDHENMFWYRQDPGLGLRLIYFSYDVKMKEKGDIPEGYSVSREKKERFSLILESASTNQTSMYLCASSFVTDTEAFFGQGTRLTVV.

J is TRBJ2-1 and V is TRBV4-2; D might be TRBD1 or TRBD2, each matching 5 bases. V was shortened by 3 bases and J by 10 bases, with 22 bases between the two germline ends. CDR3 length equals 16 residues. Looked up from germline, CDR1 is LGHNA and CDR2 is YNFKEQ. The CDR3 bases are TGTGCCAGCAGCCACCGAGGGACCCCGCGGGTAAACGAGCAGTTCTTC. It translates to CASSHRGTPRVNEQFF.

The V and J genes are TRBV10-3 and TRBJ2-1; TRBD2 aligns across 14 bases. With 3 bases clipped from V and 6 bases from J, the junction kept 4 bases outside the gene matches. The germline gives CDR1 ENHRY, CDR2 SYGVKD. CDR3 length: 16 residues. The CDR3 region is CAISDGTSGGSNEQFF. The CDR3 nucleotides are TGTGCCATCAGTGACGGGACTAGCGGGGGAAGCAATGAGCAGTTCTTC.

The rearrangement joins TRBV29-1 to TRBJ2-7; D gene ambiguous. The CDR3 totals 13 residues. Trimming took 6 bases from V and 0 from J, leaving 12 bases between them. From germline, CDR1 is SQVTM and CDR2 ANQGSEA. The CDR3 protein is CSVYSVSSYEQYF. CDR3 nucleotides: TGCAGCGTCTACAGTGTGAGCTCCTACGAGCAGTACTTC.

The chain recombines TRBV4-3 with TRBJ2-1; D remains unclear. CDR1 and CDR2 (germline): LGHNA, YSLEER. The CDR3 loop spans 13 amino acids. Trimming removed 4 bases at V and 8 bases at J, with 12 bases between. The CDR3 loop is CASSPKIWDEQFF. The CDR3 nucleotides read TGCGCCAGCAGCCCCAAGATATGGGATGAGCAGTTCTTC.